Below are 19 T cell receptor beta chains sequenced from a single sample in a study of T cell clusters in autoimmune cytopenias. TRB was amplified by touch-down multiplex PCR, primer pools A and B combined. With the multiplex PCR reads reprocessed, TCRdb shows one record per CDR3 protein and no DNA. Across about 5,600 distinct CDR3 sequences, the top ten clones capture under 3.5% of the sample. TRB amplification used around 0.25 ug of peripheral blood genomic DNA. Another study also made use of these data, one on T cell repertoires in aging, cancer and after chemotherapy.

Sequenced input: peripheral blood. The source is a human donor in good health.

This clonotype is labeled medium-sized based on frequency. CDR3 protein: CASSPGTEASTDTQYF. The chain links TRBV11-3 to TRBJ2-3; with no DNA, the TCRdb D assignment of TRBD1 cannot be verified. The CDR3 covers 16 residues. CDR1 and CDR2 from the germline V gene are SGHNT and YENEEA.

This clonotype counts as medium-sized (0.01 to 0.1%) by frequency. This chain uses TRBV12-3 or TRBV12-4 with TRBJ1-1; TCRdb returns TRBD1, unconfirmable since there is no DNA. This CDR3 is 11 amino acids long. The CDR3 sequence: CASSSGPTAFF.

Its frequency marks this clonotype as medium-sized. The chain carries TRBV18 and TRBJ2-6. Per the germline V gene, CDR1 is KGHSH and CDR2 is LQKENI. This CDR3 spans 17 amino acids. CDR3 in amino acids: CASSPLGQGSGANVLTF.

The chain uses TRBV18 and TRBJ2-3; TCRdb's D call of TRBD2 is untestable without DNA. CDR3 length: 18 amino acids. Germline V gene sequence: CDR1 KGHSH, CDR2 LQKENI. The CDR3 sequence: CASSPGLAGTRGTDTQYF.

J is TRBJ2-3 and V is TRBV12-3 or TRBV12-4; TCRdb outputs TRBD1, but without DNA this stays unchecked. CDR3 length: 15 residues. The CDR3 loop reads CASSLLGQSTDTQYF.

This clonotype is deemed medium-sized (0.01 to 0.1%) by its frequency. The CDR3 loop is CSVEVRLAGSYEQYF. V usage is TRBV29-1 and J usage is TRBJ2-7; TCRdb designates TRBD2, a call that cannot be tested without DNA. Germline-derived CDR1 and CDR2 are SQVTM and ANQGSEA. The CDR3 is made up of 15 amino acids.

Judged by frequency, this clonotype is medium-sized. The chain combines TRBV12-3 or TRBV12-4 with TRBJ2-2; the TRBD1 assignment by TCRdb is unverifiable without DNA. The CDR3 totals 15 residues. The CDR3 sequence is CASSPLRGKTGELFF.

The rearrangement uses TRBV7-2 and TRBJ2-7; with no DNA, the TCRdb D assignment of TRBD2 cannot be verified. Germline V gene data show CDR1 as SGHTA and CDR2 as FQGNSA. This CDR3 has 15 residues. The CDR3 loop reads CASSQRLAGPYEQYF. The full variable domain, with the rest looked up from reference TRBV7-2 and TRBJ2-7, is GAGVSQSPSNKVTEKGKDVELRCDPISGHTALYWYRQSLGQGLEFLIYFQGNSAPDKSGLPSDRFSAERTGGSVSTLTIQRTQQEDSAVYLCASSQRLAGPYEQYFGPGTRLTVT.

By frequency, this clonotype registers medium-sized. V is TRBV10-3 and J is TRBJ2-3; TCRdb gives TRBD1 as the D gene, but with no DNA this cannot be confirmed. There are 15 residues in the CDR3. Germline V gene data show CDR1 as ENHRY and CDR2 as SYGVKD. The CDR3 region is CAISRDGSYTDTQYF.

The CDR3 region is CASSPLRNTGELFF. The rearrangement links TRBV18 to TRBJ2-2. The germline gives CDR1 KGHSH, CDR2 LQKENI. The CDR3 contains 14 residues.

In terms of frequency, this clonotype is medium-sized. The J gene is TRBJ1-1, the V gene TRBV11-3. The V gene's germline CDR1 is SGHNT and CDR2 YENEEA. The CDR3 has 14 amino acids. The CDR3: CASSFTHMNTEAFF.

The rearrangement joins TRBV12-3 or TRBV12-4 to TRBJ2-7. The CDR3 has 15 amino acids. The CDR3 region is CASSFITSDSYEQYF.

In terms of frequency, this clonotype is medium-sized. This rearrangement joins TRBV6-5 to TRBJ1-3; TCRdb's D call of TRBD1 is untestable without DNA. This CDR3 is 17 amino acids long. Germline V gene data show CDR1 as MNHEY and CDR2 as SVGAGI. The CDR3 reads CASRELGAVGSGNTIYF.

The V and J genes are TRBV20-1 and TRBJ1-1. CDR3 length: 17 amino acids. Germline CDR1 and CDR2: DFQATT and SNEGSKA (reference sequence). CDR3 amino acids: CSAMTWQGLLGDTEAFF.

This clonotype is medium-sized by frequency. The rearrangement uses TRBV5-4 and TRBJ2-1; the TRBD1 assignment by TCRdb is unverifiable without DNA. The germline V gene has CDR1 SGHNT and CDR2 YYREEE (reference sequence). CDR3 length: 16 residues. The CDR3 is CASSPQGAGWGNEQFF. The variable domain in full, with the rest retrieved from reference TRBV5-4 and TRBJ2-1, is ETGVTQSPTHLIKTRGQQVTLRCSSQSGHNTVSWYQQALGQGPQFIFQYYREEENGRGNFPPRFSGLQFPNYSSELNVNALELDDSALYLCASSPQGAGWGNEQFFGPGTRLTVL.

This rearrangement joins TRBV7-9 to TRBJ2-1; the TCRdb D gene call, TRBD1, has no DNA to confirm it. This CDR3 has 15 residues. The germline V gene encodes CDR1 SEHNR and CDR2 FQNEAQ (reference sequence). The CDR3 here is CASSSRGTPYNEQFF.

The chain joins TRBV7-9 to TRBJ1-1; TCRdb outputs TRBD1, but without DNA this stays unchecked. The CDR3 loop spans 13 amino acids. Per the germline V gene, CDR1 is SEHNR and CDR2 is FQNEAQ (reference sequence). CDR3: CASSRGGRTEAFF. The variable domain in full, completed from reference TRBV7-9 and TRBJ1-1, reads DTGVSQNPRHKITKRGQNVTFRCDPISEHNRLYWYRQTLGQGPEFLTYFQNEAQLEKSRLLSDRFSAERPKGSFSTLEIQRTEQGDSAMYLCASSRGGRTEAFFGQGTRLTVV.

According to its frequency, this clonotype is medium-sized. This chain links TRBV6-5 with TRBJ1-5; with no DNA, the TCRdb D assignment of TRBD1 cannot be verified. This CDR3 is 15 amino acids long. Germline V gene data show CDR1 as MNHEY and CDR2 as SVGAGI. The CDR3 is CASSWPGGLNQPQHF.

In terms of frequency, this clonotype is medium-sized (0.01 to 0.1%). The chain's CDR3 is CASSRVGEQFF. The chain is built from TRBV19 and TRBJ2-1. The CDR3 extends over 11 amino acids. Germline lookup yields CDR1 LNHDA and CDR2 SQIVND (reference sequence).